This T cell receptor beta chain was captured in a study of blood T cell repertoires in COVID-19. V trimming: 8 bases; J trimming: 3 bases; junction bases outside the gene matches: 11. Germline V lookup: CDR1 MNHEY, CDR2 SMNVEV (reference sequence). This CDR3 contains 15 residues. Using immunoSEQ multiplex PCR, the repertoire was profiled, and TCRdb retains in-frame clones only, with some absent. This sample has around 300,000 clones; about nine tenths occur once, and the top ten carry 0.94%. The source is a woman in her thirties or forties who had recovered from COVID-19. Sequencing was performed on peripheral blood. The chain employs TRBV27 and TRBJ2-5; 8 bases line up with TRBD2. The CDR3 spells CASRTPGLGEETQYF. For the CDR3, the DNA is TGTGCCAGCCGAACACCGGGACTAGGAGAAGAGACCCAGTACTTC.